Listed below are T cell receptor beta chains from one sample, sequenced in a study of identical twins. TCRdb reanalysed the 5' RACE reads using MiXCR and keeps one entry per CDR3 protein. Altogether about 280,000 distinct CDR3 sequences are present, approximately 8.5% being singletons, with the ten largest covering roughly 2%. These data are also associated with another study on yellow fever vaccine responses in identical twins.

The sample taken for sequencing was memory (CD45RO+) T cells sorted from blood. These receptors were obtained from a woman between 18 and 29 years old in good health. CDR3s include the opening cysteine and the closing phenylalanine or tryptophan. Each record gives: clone size, J gene, D gene, V gene, CDR3 protein, CDR3 DNA. The D gene is left open where the match is weak. Size is omitted from some rows. Given values are once, few, many or a class for expanded clones.

- | TRBJ1-4 | TRBD1 | TRBV5-1 | CASTLQGRSEKLFF | TGCGCCAGCACCTTACAGGGGAGGAGTGAAAAACTGTTTTTT
many | TRBJ1-2 | - | TRBV27 | CASSFAADPAYGYTF | TGTGCCAGCAGTTTTGCGGCAGACCCTGCCTATGGCTACACCTTC
few | TRBJ2-2 | TRBD1 | TRBV6-1 | CASSATGGPATGELFF | TGTGCCAGCAGTGCGACAGGGGGTCCTGCCACCGGGGAGCTGTTTTTT
few | TRBJ1-6 | TRBD1 | TRBV2 | CASSPRDRVRSSYNSPLHF | TGTGCCAGCAGCCCCCGGGACAGAGTAAGGAGCTCCTATAATTCACCCCTCCACTTT
few | TRBJ2-3 | - | TRBV20-1 | CSARVPTAPYTQYF | TGCAGTGCTAGAGTCCCGACAGCTCCTTATACGCAGTATTTT
many | TRBJ2-3 | - | TRBV4-1 | CASSQDPRGPDTQYF | TGCGCCAGCAGCCAAGATCCACGTGGGCCAGATACGCAGTATTTT
many | TRBJ1-6 | - | TRBV7-2 | CASSLWGGGSPLHF | TGTGCCAGCAGCTTATGGGGAGGAGGTTCACCCCTCCACTTT
- | TRBJ2-1 | - | TRBV28 | CASSSSGWDSYNEQFF | TGTGCCAGCAGTTCCTCAGGGTGGGACTCCTACAATGAGCAGTTCTTC
- | TRBJ1-1 | - | TRBV20-1 | CSAVDSQAFF | TGCAGTGCTGTGGACAGCCAAGCTTTCTTT
few | TRBJ2-7 | - | TRBV5-5 | CASQQISYEQYF | TGTGCGAGCCAGCAAATCTCCTACGAGCAGTACTTC
- | TRBJ2-1 | - | TRBV20-1 | CSARVRHEQFF | TGCAGTGCTAGGGTTAGACATGAGCAGTTCTTC
many | TRBJ2-7 | TRBD1 | TRBV24-1 | CATSERDRVYEQYF | TGTGCCACCAGTGAACGGGACAGGGTATACGAGCAGTACTTC
many | TRBJ2-5 | TRBD1 | TRBV10-2 | CASSGDRPETQYF | TGCGCCAGCAGTGGGGACAGACCGGAGACCCAGTACTTC
many | TRBJ1-4 | - | TRBV20-1 | CSAAGPLNEKLFF | TGCAGTGCTGCAGGCCCTCTGAATGAAAAACTGTTTTTT
few | TRBJ2-1 | TRBD2 | TRBV3-1 | CASSQEGLAASSYNEQFF | TGTGCCAGCAGCCAAGAAGGACTAGCGGCTAGCTCCTACAATGAGCAGTTCTTC
many | TRBJ1-1 | - | TRBV12-3/TRBV12-4 | CASSLLRTNTEAFF | TGTGCCAGCAGTTTGCTGAGGACGAACACTGAAGCTTTCTTT
few | TRBJ2-1 | TRBD2 | TRBV6-4 | CASSDAGGGKEQFF | TGTGCCAGCAGTGATGCGGGGGGCGGAAAGGAGCAGTTCTTC
few | TRBJ1-6 | TRBD1 | TRBV7-9 | CASSSTGGDSPLHF | TGTGCCAGCAGCTCCACAGGGGGGGATTCACCCCTCCACTTT
- | TRBJ2-5 | TRBD1 | TRBV19 | CASSTNRGQETQYF | TGTGCCAGTAGTACTAACAGGGGACAAGAGACCCAGTACTTC
many | TRBJ1-2 | - | TRBV11-2 | CASSAIVGGYGYTF | TGTGCCAGCAGCGCTATTGTGGGAGGCTATGGCTACACCTTC
many | TRBJ2-2 | - | TRBV7-2 | CASSRDSAGELFF | TGTGCCAGCAGCCGGGACTCGGCCGGGGAGCTGTTTTTT
many | TRBJ2-4 | - | TRBV11-2 | CASSDISGTKNIQYF | TGTGCCAGCAGCGATATTTCGGGGACCAAAAACATTCAGTACTTC
- | TRBJ2-5 | TRBD2 | TRBV12-3/TRBV12-4 | CASRSGGSQGTQYF | TGTGCCAGTCGGAGCGGGGGTTCCCAAGGGACCCAGTACTTC
many | TRBJ2-7 | - | TRBV29-1 | CSVVRLGWGKINYEQYF | TGCAGCGTTGTAAGGTTGGGTTGGGGAAAGATAAACTACGAGCAGTACTTC
few | TRBJ2-1 | TRBD2 | TRBV11-1 | CASSLRRTSGGAYNEQFF | TGTGCCAGCAGCTTACGCCGGACTAGCGGGGGGGCTTACAATGAGCAGTTCTTC
few | TRBJ1-2 | - | TRBV5-5 | CASSLTLSGTKEVYTF | TGTGCCAGCAGCTTGACTCTTAGCGGGACCAAGGAGGTCTACACCTTC
many | TRBJ2-3 | TRBD2 | TRBV27 | CASSSAGTSEYF | TGTGCCAGCAGTTCCGCGGGGACTAGCGAGTATTTT
many | TRBJ2-3 | TRBD2 | TRBV6-4 | CASSGTSGRGTDTQYF | TGTGCCAGCAGTGGCACTAGCGGGAGAGGAACAGATACGCAGTATTTT
few | TRBJ1-1 | TRBD1 | TRBV11-2 | CASSIRQGGNTEAFF | TGTGCCAGCAGCATCAGACAGGGCGGGAACACTGAAGCTTTCTTT
few | TRBJ2-3 | - | TRBV6-1 | CASRPGRSTDTQYF | TGTGCCAGCAGACCGGGCCGTAGCACAGATACGCAGTATTTT
- | TRBJ2-1 | - | TRBV2 | CASSERGGARNEQFF | TGTGCCAGCAGTGAAAGGGGGGGCGCACGCAATGAGCAGTTCTTC
many | TRBJ2-5 | TRBD1 | TRBV4-2 | CASSQTNDRVGETQYF | TGTGCCAGCAGCCAAACTAACGACAGGGTCGGGGAGACCCAGTACTTC
many | TRBJ2-1 | - | TRBV4-2 | CASSSGLGYEQFF | TGTGCCAGCAGCTCAGGACTGGGCTATGAGCAGTTCTTC
many | TRBJ1-2 | TRBD1 | TRBV15 | CATSRELTGGAPGYTF | TGTGCCACCAGCAGAGAACTGACAGGGGGCGCCCCAGGCTACACCTTC
- | TRBJ2-5 | - | TRBV6-9 | CASSPDVGVGCQETQYF | TGTGCCAGCAGCCCCGACGTTGGGGTAGGGTGCCAAGAGACCCAGTACTTC
few | TRBJ2-2 | - | TRBV15 | CAIRAAPNTGELFF | TGTGCCATAAGGGCCGCCCCGAACACCGGGGAGCTGTTTTTT
many | TRBJ2-5 | TRBD2 | TRBV5-1 | CASSSSGNLQETQYF | TGCGCCAGCAGCTCAAGCGGGAACCTCCAAGAGACCCAGTACTTC
- | TRBJ2-5 | - | TRBV10-1 | CASSDRETQYF | TGCGCCAGCAGTGATCGGGAGACCCAGTACTTC
few | TRBJ2-5 | - | TRBV7-2 | CASRKVETQYF | TGTGCCAGCAGGAAAGTCGAGACCCAGTACTTC
- | TRBJ2-2 | TRBD2 | TRBV20-1 | CSARGTSGRVTGELFF | TGCAGTGCTAGGGGGACTAGCGGGAGAGTGACCGGGGAGCTGTTTTTT
- | TRBJ1-5 | - | TRBV28 | CASSLPGVGNQPQHF | TGTGCCAGCAGTTTACCAGGGGTTGGAAATCAGCCCCAGCATTTT